This T cell receptor beta chain was recovered during a study of early T cells in non-severe SARS-CoV-2 infection. Study context: Sequencing input comprised bulk RNA from unsorted whole blood; chain pairing was not available.

Unique molecular identifiers (one per individual cDNA molecule) were attached. TCRdb recomputed calls from the 5' RACE reads with MiXCR, one row per CDR3 protein. The sample lists around 84,000 distinct CDR3 sequences, about an eighth occurring once. Study-level points and caveats: VDJdb matches were skewed toward anti-spike CD8 T cell responses.

On this clonotype itself: Its specificity is not known.

V was cut by 4 bases and J by 6 bases, with 18 bases left in between. Looked up from germline, CDR1 is LNHDA and CDR2 is SQIVND (reference sequence). The CDR3 is made up of 15 amino acids. The chain links TRBV19 to TRBJ1-1; TRBD1 might be the D (5 bases). Sequenced input: whole blood. The receptor was derived from an adult who was a healthcare worker with PCR-confirmed SARS-CoV-2 infection or an uninfected control (not recorded which). CDR3 loop: CASSTPLGREPEAFF. CDR3 nucleotide sequence: TGTGCCAGTAGTACCCCCCTGGGCAGGGAGCCTGAAGCTTTCTTT.